This section outlines one T cell receptor beta chain sequence together with its context. This specimen comes from a study of cytotoxic CD8 clonotypes in ibrutinib-treated CLL. Across the study: Enrolment comprised under twelve relapsed/refractory and roughly 15 treatment-naive patients; 17 to 18 were IGHV unmutated. Response samples were drawn at a median of approximately 11 months of treatment, range 6 to 36.

V shed 1 base and J shed 8 bases, with 13 bases lying between them. Germline V gives CDR1 SGDLS, CDR2 YYNGEE. This CDR3 has 15 amino acids. Assay: immunoSEQ multiplex PCR; the TCRdb copy retains only in-frame clones and omits some. The profile shows about 50,000 clones, about 57% of them singletons. This receptor was taken from a human donor with chronic lymphocytic leukemia. The sequences come from PBMCs, collected after 24 months of ibrutinib treatment. V and J are TRBV9 and TRBJ1-6; D perhaps matches TRBD1 (5 bases). As DNA, the CDR3 is TGTGCCAGCAGCGTAAACATGGGCAGGGATTCACCCCTCCACTTT. It encodes CASSVNMGRDSPLHF.